This TCR beta chain was identified during a study of shared clonotypes between healthy human individuals. The sample holds a few counts of this clone. No antigen is known for it. Study-level points and caveats: Only blood samples were collected, and tissue repertoires likely differ. Memory subsets had estimated richness that was generally smaller than that of naive subsets. Limited genetic and exposure-history diversity came from having few donors.

This table comes from immunoSEQ multiplex PCR, and its TCRdb copy is limited to in-frame clones, with some not included. The data contain millions of clones, less than 95% of them seen just once; the ten biggest clones take up 0.85% to 1.2%. In the naive CD8 group, cells lacked CD45RO and were positively selected for CCR7, so terminally differentiated effector memory CD45RA+ cells were left out. The healthy adult donors were HIV-negative and reported no recent acute infections or vaccinations. Trimming pared 5 bases from V and 5 bases from J, leaving 15 bases between. CDR1 is WNHNN and CDR2 is SYGVQD in the germline V gene (reference sequence). CDR3 size: 15 residues.

This chain joins TRBV10-1 and TRBJ2-2; a weak D match, TRBD2 (6 bases). Sequenced material: naive CD8+ T cells sorted from blood. This receptor was identified in a man younger than 35 in good health. CDR3 in amino acids: CASSSSGESTGELFF. CDR3 coding DNA: TGCGCCAGCAGTAGCTCGGGAGAGTCTACCGGGGAGCTGTTTTTT.